These 26 T cell receptor beta chains were sequenced from one sample in a study of cytomegalovirus exposure and HLA in healthy donors. The PCR was carried out with 60 Vbeta primers and 13 Jbeta primers. TCRdb keeps only in-frame clones here, not all; method: immunoSEQ multiplex PCR. The profile shows 200,000 to 250,000 clones, less than 80% of them singletons. The sequencing input was PBMCs. The receptor set was obtained from a girl aged 2 to 10 in good health and CMV-seronegative.

V is TRBV2 and J is TRBJ1-3; no definite D call. Germline V lookup: CDR1 SNHLY, CDR2 FYNNEI. The CDR3 contains 13 residues. V lost 5 bases, J lost 0 bases, and 5 bases lay in between. CDR3 sequence (DNA): TGTGCCAGCAGTCTATTCTCTGGAAACACCATATATTTT. This encodes CASSLFSGNTIYF.

The chain joins TRBV6-5 to TRBJ2-1; possibly TRBD1 for D (6 bases). The germline V gene has CDR1 MNHEY and CDR2 SVGAGI. The CDR3 runs 14 residues. V was shortened by 6 bases and J by 8 bases, with 17 bases between the two germline ends. The CDR3 reads CASSRLRGSDEQFF. The CDR3 DNA reads TGTGCCAGCAGCCGGCTCAGGGGTTCGGATGAGCAGTTCTTC.

For this clone: Germline and junction disagree at one end, which may indicate a read error. The sample holds other DNA sequences that translate to the same CDR3. The chain employs TRBV19 and TRBJ1-6; D possibly corresponds to TRBD1 (6 bases). CDR1 LNHDA and CDR2 SQIVND come from the germline V gene (reference sequence). This CDR3 spans 17 amino acids. In DNA form, the CDR3 reads TGTGCTAGTAGTATAGACGCCAGGGGTTCCTATAATTCACCCCTCCACTTT. Its translation is CASSIDARGSYNSPLHF.

This chain uses TRBV7-9 with TRBJ1-2; D gene uncertain. Looked up from germline, CDR1 is SEHNR and CDR2 is FQNEAQ (reference sequence). CDR3 length: 14 amino acids. Trimming took 7 bases from V and 2 from J, leaving 14 bases between them. The CDR3 sequence is CASTVSSGNYGYTF. The CDR3 DNA is TGTGCCAGCACAGTCAGCAGCGGGAACTATGGCTACACCTTC.

Worth noting for this clone: An end of the junction differs from the germline gene, which may be a read error. The gene calls are TRBV4-1 and TRBJ2-2, with D perhaps TRBD1 (5 bases). This CDR3 has 18 residues. Germline V CDR1 and CDR2: MGHRA, YSYEKL. CDR3 sequence (DNA): TGCGCCAGCGGCCAAAGGGGCTGGGGCGAGGCCTACACCGGGGAGCTGTTTTTT. Translated: CASGQRGWGEAYTGELFF.

This sequence joins TRBV7-7 and TRBJ1-3; 7 bases line up with TRBD1. Germline V lookup: CDR1 SSHAT, CDR2 FNYEAQ (reference sequence). CDR3 size: 15 residues. Trimming cost V 1 base and J 1 base; bases outside gene matches: 1. The CDR3 spells CASSLGQGSGNTIYF. Written as DNA, the CDR3 is TGTGCCAGCAGCTTAGGACAGGGTTCTGGAAACACCATATATTTT.

In its sample, this clone was seen a few times. The rearrangement links TRBV6-6 to TRBJ2-7; TRBD1 matches at 7 bases. CDR3 length equals 12 residues. CDR1 MNHNY and CDR2 SVGAGI come from the germline V gene (reference sequence). V lost 8 bases and J lost 7; bases outside the gene matches: 8. The CDR3 reads CASGPTGLEQYF. For the CDR3, the DNA is TGTGCCAGCGGGCCGACAGGGTTAGAGCAGTACTTC.

The J gene is TRBJ1-6, the V gene TRBV6-1, with unresolved D. V was cut by 2 bases and J by 4 bases, with 18 bases left in between. The germline gives CDR1 MNHNS, CDR2 SASEGT. The CDR3 loop spans 18 amino acids. The CDR3 here is CASSEPPEDLTYNSPLHF. Written as DNA, the CDR3 is TGTGCCAGCAGTGAACCGCCGGAGGATCTTACTTATAATTCACCCCTCCACTTT.

The chain is built from TRBV7-7 and TRBJ2-1, with 7 nucleotides matching TRBD2. CDR1 SSHAT and CDR2 FNYEAQ come from the germline V gene (reference sequence). J was trimmed by 2 bases and V by 5 bases; bases with no gene match: 12. The CDR3 runs to 17 residues. CDR3 region: CASSEAQSSGAYNEQFF. The CDR3 coding sequence is TGTGCCAGCAGCGAAGCGCAATCTAGCGGAGCCTACAATGAGCAGTTCTTC.

J is TRBJ1-6 and V is TRBV25-1; 7 bases are shared with TRBD1. The V gene's germline CDR1 is MGHDK and CDR2 SYGVNS. V shed 5 bases and J 6 bases; nucleotides not matched to a gene: 10. The CDR3 covers 16 residues. As DNA, the CDR3 is TGTGCCAGCAGTCAAACAGGGGCAGGGGTTAATTCACCCCTCCACTTT. Translating gives CASSQTGAGVNSPLHF.

The chain joins TRBV6-1 to TRBJ2-7; no firm D call. The CDR3 is 13 amino acids. The V gene lost 3 bases and the J gene lost 4 bases, with 10 bases spanning the gap. Germline values: CDR1 MNHNS, CDR2 SASEGT. CDR3 DNA sequence: TGTGCCAGCAGTGATGCACTCCGTTACGAGCAGTACTTC. Translated, it gives CASSDALRYEQYF.

This chain uses TRBV7-2 with TRBJ1-3, with D possibly being TRBD1 (5 bases). Germline CDR1 is SGHTA and CDR2 is FQGNSA. CDR3 length: 13 residues. V dropped 1 base and J dropped 8 bases, with 9 bases sitting between them. DNA of the CDR3: TGTGCCAGCAGCTTAGTGCAGGGCGACACCATATATTTT. Its protein product is CASSLVQGDTIYF.

J is TRBJ2-2 and V is TRBV5-4; 8 nucleotides align to TRBD1. V was pared by 4 bases and J by 3 bases, with 2 bases of the junction left unmatched. CDR1 SGHNT and CDR2 YYREEE come from the germline V gene (reference sequence). There are 14 residues in the CDR3. The CDR3 DNA reads as TGTGCCAGCAGCCTGACAGGGGACACCGGGGAGCTGTTTTTT. It translates to CASSLTGDTGELFF.

This sequence joins TRBV7-2 and TRBJ2-1, with TRBD1 identical over 7 bases. V dropped 4 bases and J dropped 7; count of bases not matched to a gene: 13. This CDR3 spans 16 amino acids. Looked up from germline, CDR1 is SGHTA and CDR2 is FQGNSA. CDR3 amino acids: CASSSQPQGSENEQFF. CDR3 in DNA: TGTGCCAGCAGCTCACAACCACAGGGGTCGGAAAATGAGCAGTTCTTC.

The gene calls are TRBV9 and TRBJ1-1, with D maybe TRBD1 (6 bases). From germline, CDR1 is SGDLS and CDR2 YYNGEE. The CDR3 runs 15 residues. Trimming took 3 bases from V and 1 from J, leaving 13 bases between them. For the CDR3, the DNA is TGTGCCAGCAGCGCGTTACAGGGAAAGAACACTGAAGCTTTCTTT. Translating gives CASSALQGKNTEAFF.

V gene TRBV7-9 combines with J gene TRBJ1-4, with TRBD1 as a possible D gene (5 bases). In germline, CDR1 is SEHNR, CDR2 FQNEAQ (reference sequence). V was pared by 5 bases and J by 4 bases, with 14 bases between. The CDR3 is 15 amino acids. The CDR3 here is CASSPDPGVNEKLFF. CDR3 DNA sequence: TGTGCCAGCAGCCCAGACCCGGGGGTTAATGAAAAACTGTTTTTT.

The V and J genes are TRBV10-3 and TRBJ2-2, with 15 bases fitting TRBD2. This CDR3 region has 18 residues. Germline V gives CDR1 ENHRY, CDR2 SYGVKD. Germline trimming cut 6 bases from V and 4 bases from J; bases unmatched to any gene: 9. The CDR3 DNA follows: TGTGCCATCAGGGGGTCACCGGGACTAGCGGGAGGCACCGGGGAGCTGTTTTTT. Amino acids: CAIRGSPGLAGGTGELFF.

The rearrangement joins TRBV9 to TRBJ1-2; 7 bases line up with TRBD1. In germline, CDR1 is SGDLS, CDR2 YYNGEE. The V segment lost 3 bases and the J segment 5 bases; nucleotides outside the gene matches: 10. There are 15 residues in the CDR3. CDR3 protein: CASSAPGQAFYGYTF. CDR3 in DNA: TGTGCCAGCAGCGCCCCAGGACAGGCTTTTTATGGCTACACCTTC.

The chain is built from TRBV19 and TRBJ1-2; possible D gene TRBD1, 5 bases. Germline values: CDR1 LNHDA, CDR2 SQIVND (reference sequence). This CDR3 has 15 residues. Trimming took off 6 bases at V and 2 bases at J, with 16 bases between the two ends. The DNA for the CDR3 is TGTGCCAGTAGGTTACAGGCGGTACAAAACTATGGCTACACCTTC. As protein: CASRLQAVQNYGYTF.

This clone occurred a few times. V usage is TRBV6-6 and J usage is TRBJ1-1; 7 bases agree with TRBD1. CDR3 length equals 12 residues. The trim removed 2 bases at V and 8 bases at J, leaving 2 bases unmatched. Germline CDR1 reads MNHNY; CDR2 reads SVGAGI (reference sequence). The CDR3 sequence: CASSYTGQEAFF. CDR3 coding DNA: TGTGCCAGCAGTTACACGGGACAGGAAGCTTTCTTT.

This sequence joins TRBV4-1 and TRBJ2-5, with D hard to call. Germline V gene sequence: CDR1 MGHRA, CDR2 YSYEKL. V was trimmed by 1 base and J by 1 base, leaving 7 bases between them. CDR3 length: 14 residues. The CDR3: CASSQVAPQETQYF. The CDR3, as DNA: TGCGCCAGCAGCCAAGTGGCTCCCCAAGAGACCCAGTACTTC.

V gene TRBV9 combines with J gene TRBJ1-1; D is perhaps TRBD1 (5 bases). This CDR3 spans 14 amino acids. V was clipped by 0 bases and J by 4 bases, with 10 bases between them. CDR1 is SGDLS and CDR2 is YYNGEE in the germline V gene. CDR3 in DNA: TGTGCCAGCAGCGTAGCTTCGGGGGGCACTGAAGCTTTCTTT. It yields the protein CASSVASGGTEAFF.

J is TRBJ2-7 and V is TRBV6-5; 15 positions agree with TRBD2. The germline V gene has CDR1 MNHEY and CDR2 SVGAGI. CDR3 length: 15 residues. Trimming removed 8 bases from V and 7 bases from J; junction bases left unmatched: 9. The CDR3 coding sequence is TGTGCCAGCCGCGCCCCGGGACTAGCGGGGGGAGAGCAGTACTTC. Encoded protein: CASRAPGLAGGEQYF.

This chain joins TRBV7-2 and TRBJ2-1, with 9 bases matching TRBD2. The ends lost 1 base at V and 5 bases at J; junction bases unmatched: 6. The CDR3 totals 16 residues. CDR1 and CDR2 (germline): SGHTA, FQGNSA. CDR3 DNA sequence: TGTGCCAGCAGCTTAGTAGGGACTAGCAGGCACAATGAGCAGTTCTTC. Translated, it gives CASSLVGTSRHNEQFF.

The chain combines TRBV27 with TRBJ2-2; 8 bases are shared with TRBD1. The ends lost 6 bases at V and 6 bases at J; junction bases unmatched: 3. CDR1 and CDR2 from the germline V gene are MNHEY and SMNVEV (reference sequence). The CDR3 has 13 amino acids. CDR3 sequence: CASSVRGPGELFF. The DNA for the CDR3 is TGTGCCAGCAGCGTCAGGGGGCCCGGGGAGCTGTTTTTT.

This sequence joins TRBV2 and TRBJ1-2; maybe TRBD1 (5 bases). V shed 10 bases and J shed 4 bases, with 10 bases lying between them. Germline CDR1 reads SNHLY; CDR2 reads FYNNEI. The CDR3 runs 11 residues. CDR3 region: CAIPGGYGYTF. CDR3 nucleotide sequence: TGTGCCATCCCGGGGGGCTATGGCTACACCTTC.